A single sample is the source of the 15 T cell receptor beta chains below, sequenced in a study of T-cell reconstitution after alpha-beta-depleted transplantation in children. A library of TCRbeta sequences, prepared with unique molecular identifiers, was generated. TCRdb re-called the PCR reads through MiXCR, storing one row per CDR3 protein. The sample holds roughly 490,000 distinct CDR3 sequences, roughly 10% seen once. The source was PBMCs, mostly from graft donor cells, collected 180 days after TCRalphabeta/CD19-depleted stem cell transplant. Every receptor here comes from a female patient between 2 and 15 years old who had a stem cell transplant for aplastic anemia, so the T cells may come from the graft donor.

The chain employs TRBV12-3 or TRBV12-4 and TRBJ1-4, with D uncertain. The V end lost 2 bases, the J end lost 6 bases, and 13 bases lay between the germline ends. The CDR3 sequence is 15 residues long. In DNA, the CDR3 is TGTGCCAGCAGTTTAAGCAGGTGGGCTGATGAAAAACTGTTTTTT. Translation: CASSLSRWADEKLFF.

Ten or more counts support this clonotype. The CDR3 loop is CASEGVTNVLTF. CDR3 coding DNA: TGTGCCAGCGAGGGGGTCACCAACGTCCTGACTTTC. V and J are TRBV3-1 and TRBJ2-6, with D possibly TRBD1 on 6 matching bases. CDR1 and CDR2 from the germline V gene are LGHDT and YNNKEL (reference sequence). There are 12 residues in the CDR3. The germline V and J ends were trimmed by 8 bases and 8 bases, with 10 bases remaining between them. The full variable domain, its missing parts supplied by reference TRBV3-1 and TRBJ2-6, is DTAVSQTPKYLVTQMGNDKSIKCEQNLGHDTMYWYKQDSKKFLKIMFSYNNKELIINETVPNRFSPKSPDKAHLNLHINSLELGDSAVYFCASEGVTNVLTFGAGSRLTVL.

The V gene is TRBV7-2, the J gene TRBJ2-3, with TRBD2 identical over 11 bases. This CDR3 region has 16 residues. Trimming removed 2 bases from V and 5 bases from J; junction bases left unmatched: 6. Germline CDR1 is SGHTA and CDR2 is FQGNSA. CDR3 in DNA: TGTGCCAGCAGCTTACAGCCTAGCGGGAGGTTAGATACGCAGTATTTT. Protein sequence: CASSLQPSGRLDTQYF.

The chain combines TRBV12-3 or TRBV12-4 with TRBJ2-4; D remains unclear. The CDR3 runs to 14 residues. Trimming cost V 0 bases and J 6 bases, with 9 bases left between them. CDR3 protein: CASSLAGNRNIQYF. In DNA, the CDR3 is TGTGCCAGCAGTTTAGCGGGTAATAGAAACATTCAGTACTTC.

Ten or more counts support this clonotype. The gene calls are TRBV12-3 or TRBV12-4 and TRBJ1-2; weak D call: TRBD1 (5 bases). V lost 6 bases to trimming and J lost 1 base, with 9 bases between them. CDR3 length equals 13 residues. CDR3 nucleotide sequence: TGTGCCAGCAGCCGTGACAGTAACTATGGCTACACCTTC. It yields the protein CASSRDSNYGYTF.

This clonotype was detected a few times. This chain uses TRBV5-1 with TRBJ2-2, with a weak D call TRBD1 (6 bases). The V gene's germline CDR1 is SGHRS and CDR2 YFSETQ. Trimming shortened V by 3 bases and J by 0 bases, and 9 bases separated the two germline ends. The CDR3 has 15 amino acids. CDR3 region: CASSSRQANTGELFF. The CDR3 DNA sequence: TGCGCCAGCAGCTCCCGACAGGCGAACACCGGGGAGCTGTTTTTT.

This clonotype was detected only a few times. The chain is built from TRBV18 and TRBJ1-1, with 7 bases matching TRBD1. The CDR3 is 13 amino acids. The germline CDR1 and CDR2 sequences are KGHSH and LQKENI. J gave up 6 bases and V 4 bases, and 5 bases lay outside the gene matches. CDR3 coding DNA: TGTGCCAGCTCACGACAGGGTGACTCTGAAGCTTTCTTT. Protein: CASSRQGDSEAFF.

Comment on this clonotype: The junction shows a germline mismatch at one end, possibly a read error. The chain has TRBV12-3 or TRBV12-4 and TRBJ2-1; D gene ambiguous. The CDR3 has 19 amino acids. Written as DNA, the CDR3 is TGTGCCATCAGTTTAGAGGCCCGGGCACCCGGTTGGTTGGACAATGAGCAGTTCTTC. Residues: CAISLEARAPGWLDNEQFF.

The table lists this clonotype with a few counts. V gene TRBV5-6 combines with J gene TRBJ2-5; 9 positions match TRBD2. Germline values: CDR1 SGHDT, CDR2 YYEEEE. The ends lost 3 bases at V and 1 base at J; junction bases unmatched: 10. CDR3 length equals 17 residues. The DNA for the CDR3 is TGTGCCAGCAGCTCCATGGTCACTAGCGGGCTCCAAGAGACCCAGTACTTC. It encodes CASSSMVTSGLQETQYF.

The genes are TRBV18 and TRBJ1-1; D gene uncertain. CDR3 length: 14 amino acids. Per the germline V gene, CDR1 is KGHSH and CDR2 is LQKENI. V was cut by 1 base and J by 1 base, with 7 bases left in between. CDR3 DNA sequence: TGTGCCAGCTCACCACTGGCGGGGAACACTGAAGCTTTCTTT. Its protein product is CASSPLAGNTEAFF.

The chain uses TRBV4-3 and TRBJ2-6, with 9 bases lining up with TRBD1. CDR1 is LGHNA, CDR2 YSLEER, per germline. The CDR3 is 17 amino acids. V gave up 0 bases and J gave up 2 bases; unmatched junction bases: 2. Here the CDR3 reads CASSQDRQGAGANVLTF. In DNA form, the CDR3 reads TGCGCCAGCAGCCAAGACAGACAGGGGGCTGGGGCCAACGTCCTGACTTTC.

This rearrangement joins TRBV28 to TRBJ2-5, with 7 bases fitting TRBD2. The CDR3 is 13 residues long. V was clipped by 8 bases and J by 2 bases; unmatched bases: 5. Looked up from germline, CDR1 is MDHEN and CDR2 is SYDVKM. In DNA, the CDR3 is TGTGCCAGCGGGGAGGGACTTCAAGAGACCCAGTACTTC. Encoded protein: CASGEGLQETQYF.

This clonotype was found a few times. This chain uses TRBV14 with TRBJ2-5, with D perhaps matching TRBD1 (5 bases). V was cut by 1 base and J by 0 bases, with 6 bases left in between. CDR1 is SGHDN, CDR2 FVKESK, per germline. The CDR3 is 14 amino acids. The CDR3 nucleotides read TGTGCCAGCAGCCAAGGCAGGGACCAAGAGACCCAGTACTTC. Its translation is CASSQGRDQETQYF.

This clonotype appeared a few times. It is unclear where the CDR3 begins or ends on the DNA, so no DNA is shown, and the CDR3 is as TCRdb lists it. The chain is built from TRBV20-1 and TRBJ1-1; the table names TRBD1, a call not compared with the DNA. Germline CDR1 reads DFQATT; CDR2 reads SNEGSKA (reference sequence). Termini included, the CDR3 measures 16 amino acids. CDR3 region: CSARDPPRWGTGSTFF.

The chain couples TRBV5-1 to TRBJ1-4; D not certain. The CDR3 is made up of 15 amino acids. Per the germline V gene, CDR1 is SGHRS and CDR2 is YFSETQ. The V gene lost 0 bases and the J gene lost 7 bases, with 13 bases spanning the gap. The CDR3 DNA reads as TGCGCCAGCAGCTTGGAGGCCGGTTTTACTGAAAAACTGTTTTTT. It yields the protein CASSLEAGFTEKLFF. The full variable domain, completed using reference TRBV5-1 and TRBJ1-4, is KAGVTQTPRYLIKTRGQQVTLSCSPISGHRSVSWYQQTPGQGLQFLFEYFSETQRNKGNFPGRFSGRQFSNSRSEMNVSTLELGDSALYLCASSLEAGFTEKLFFGSGTQLSVL.